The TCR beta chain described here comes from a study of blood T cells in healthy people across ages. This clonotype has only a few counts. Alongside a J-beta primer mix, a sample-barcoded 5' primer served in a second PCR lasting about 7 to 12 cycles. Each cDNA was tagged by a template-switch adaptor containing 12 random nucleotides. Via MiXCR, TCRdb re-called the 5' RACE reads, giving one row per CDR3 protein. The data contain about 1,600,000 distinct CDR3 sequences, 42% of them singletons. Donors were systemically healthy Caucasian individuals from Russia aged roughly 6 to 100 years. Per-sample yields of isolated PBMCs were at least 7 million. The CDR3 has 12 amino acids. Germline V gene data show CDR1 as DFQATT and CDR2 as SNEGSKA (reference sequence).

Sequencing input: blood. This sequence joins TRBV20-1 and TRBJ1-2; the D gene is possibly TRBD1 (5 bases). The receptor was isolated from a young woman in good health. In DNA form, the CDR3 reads TGCAGGGGTAGGGGAAGAATGTATGGCTACACCTTC. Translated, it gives CRGRGRMYGYTF.